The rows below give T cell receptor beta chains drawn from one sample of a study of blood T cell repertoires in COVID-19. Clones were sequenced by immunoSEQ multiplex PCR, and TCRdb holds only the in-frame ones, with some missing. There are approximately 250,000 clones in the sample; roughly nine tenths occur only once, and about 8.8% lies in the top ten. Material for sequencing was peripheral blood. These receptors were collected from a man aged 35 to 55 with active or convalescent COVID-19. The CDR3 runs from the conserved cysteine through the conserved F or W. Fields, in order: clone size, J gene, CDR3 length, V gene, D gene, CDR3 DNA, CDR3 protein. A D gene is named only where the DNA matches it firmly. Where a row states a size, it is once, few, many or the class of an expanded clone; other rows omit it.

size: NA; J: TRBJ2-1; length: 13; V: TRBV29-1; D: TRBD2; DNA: TGCAGCGGGGGTGGGACTAGATCAAATGAGCAGTTCTTC; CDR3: CSGGGTRSNEQFF
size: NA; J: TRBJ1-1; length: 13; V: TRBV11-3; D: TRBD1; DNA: TGTGCCAGCAGCCTCACAGGGGGTGCTGAAGCTTTCTTT; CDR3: CASSLTGGAEAFF
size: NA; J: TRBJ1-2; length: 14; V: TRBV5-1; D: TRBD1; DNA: TGCGCCAGCAGCAACCGTGCAGGGGGCCGGGGCTACACCTTC; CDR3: CASSNRAGGRGYTF
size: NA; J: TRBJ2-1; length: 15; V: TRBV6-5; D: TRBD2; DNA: TGTGCCAGCAGTTACGGGACTAGCGGGTACAATGAGCAGTTCTTC; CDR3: CASSYGTSGYNEQFF
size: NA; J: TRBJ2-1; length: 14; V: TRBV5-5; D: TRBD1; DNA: TGTGCCAGCAGCCGGACAGGGATCGTCAATGAGCAGTTCTTC; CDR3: CASSRTGIVNEQFF
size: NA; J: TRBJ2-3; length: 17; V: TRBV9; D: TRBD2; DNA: TGTGCCAGCAGCGTAGTTCCCACTAGCGGGCGCACAGATACGCAGTATTTT; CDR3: CASSVVPTSGRTDTQYF
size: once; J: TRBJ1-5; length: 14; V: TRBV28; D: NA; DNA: TGTGCCAGCAGCGTCAATTGGCCCAATCAGCCCCAGCATTTT; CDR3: CASSVNWPNQPQHF
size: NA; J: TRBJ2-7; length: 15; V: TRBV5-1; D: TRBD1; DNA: TGCGCCAGCAGAGGCACCGTAGGGGGCCCCACCGAGCAGTACTTC; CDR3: CASRGTVGGPTEQYF
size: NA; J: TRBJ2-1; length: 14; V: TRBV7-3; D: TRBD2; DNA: TGTGCCAGCAAGGGGACTAGCGGGAGCAGTGAGCAGTTCTTC; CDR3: CASKGTSGSSEQFF
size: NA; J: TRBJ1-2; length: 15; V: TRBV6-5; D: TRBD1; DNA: TGTGCCAGCAGTTATACGGGACAGGGCTGGAATGGCTACACCTTC; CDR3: CASSYTGQGWNGYTF
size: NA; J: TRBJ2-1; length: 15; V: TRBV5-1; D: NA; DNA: TGCGCCAGCAGCGGAACAGGAGAAAGCTACAATGAGCAGTTCTTC; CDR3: CASSGTGESYNEQFF
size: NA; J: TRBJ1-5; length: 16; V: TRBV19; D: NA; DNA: TGTGCCAGTAGTATGCGAGGGAGGGGTGGCAATCAGCCCCAGCATTTT; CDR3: CASSMRGRGGNQPQHF
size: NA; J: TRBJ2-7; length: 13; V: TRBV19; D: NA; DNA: TGTGCCACAAGCCAGGGGTTGGTCGACGAGCAGTACTTC; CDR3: CATSQGLVDEQYF
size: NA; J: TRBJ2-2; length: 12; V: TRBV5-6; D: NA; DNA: TGTGCCAGCAGAATAGGGGCCGGGGAGCTGTTTTTT; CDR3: CASRIGAGELFF
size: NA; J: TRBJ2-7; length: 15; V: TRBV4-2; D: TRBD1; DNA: TGTGCCAGCAGGCTCGGGACAGGGCACTCCTACGAGCAGTACTTC; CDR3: CASRLGTGHSYEQYF
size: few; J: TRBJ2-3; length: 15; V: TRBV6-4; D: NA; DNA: TGTGCCAGCAGTGACTCGAGCGCTAGCACAGATACGCAGTATTTT; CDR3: CASSDSSASTDTQYF
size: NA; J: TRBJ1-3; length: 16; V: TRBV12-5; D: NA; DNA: TGTGCTAGTGGTTTGTTCACAGGGTCTGGCGGAAACACCATATATTTT; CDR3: CASGLFTGSGGNTIYF
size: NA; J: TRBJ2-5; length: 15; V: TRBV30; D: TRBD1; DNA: TGTGCCTGGAGTGTAAAACAGGGGGCGGGAGAGACCCAGTACTTC; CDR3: CAWSVKQGAGETQYF
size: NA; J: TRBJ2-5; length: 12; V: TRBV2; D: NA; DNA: TGTGCCAGCGGCGCAGGAAAAGAGACCCAGTACTTC; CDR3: CASGAGKETQYF
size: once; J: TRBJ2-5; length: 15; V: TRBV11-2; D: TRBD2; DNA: TGTGCCAGCAGCTACTCGGCGGGGGGGTCGGGAACCCAGTACTTC; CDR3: CASSYSAGGSGTQYF
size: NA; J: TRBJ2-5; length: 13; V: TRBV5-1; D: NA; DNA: TGCGCCAGCAGCTTGTCCGGGGAAGAGACCCAGTACTTC; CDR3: CASSLSGEETQYF
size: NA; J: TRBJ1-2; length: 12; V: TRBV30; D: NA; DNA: TGTGCCTGGAACCCGGGAGTCTATGGCTACACCTTC; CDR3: CAWNPGVYGYTF
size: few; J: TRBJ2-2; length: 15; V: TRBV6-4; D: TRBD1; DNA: TGTGCCAGCAGCTCGGGACAGGGGCACACCGGGGAGCTGTTTTTT; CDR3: CASSSGQGHTGELFF
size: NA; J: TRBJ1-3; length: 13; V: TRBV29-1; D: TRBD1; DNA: TGCAGCGTTTCTGGACAGGGAGGAAACACCATATATTTT; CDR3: CSVSGQGGNTIYF
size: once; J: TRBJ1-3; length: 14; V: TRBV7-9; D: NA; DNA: TGTGCCAGCAGCCAGGACAATAATGGAAACACCATATATTTT; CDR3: CASSQDNNGNTIYF
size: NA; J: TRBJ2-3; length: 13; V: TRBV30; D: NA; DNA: TGTGCCTGGAACAGCGGAGGTACAGATACGCAGTATTTT; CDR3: CAWNSGGTDTQYF
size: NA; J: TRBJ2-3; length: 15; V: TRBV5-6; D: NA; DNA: TGTGCCAGCAGCTGGCCGGGACTCCAAACAGATACGCAGTATTTT; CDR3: CASSWPGLQTDTQYF
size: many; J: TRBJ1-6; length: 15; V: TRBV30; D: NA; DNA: TGTGCCTGGAGTGCCGCGGGGCCGCAGGGTTCACCCCTCCACTTT; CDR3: CAWSAAGPQGSPLHF
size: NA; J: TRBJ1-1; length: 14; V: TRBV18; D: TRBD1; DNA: TGTGCCAGCTCAGCGGGACAGCTGAACACTGAAGCTTTCTTT; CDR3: CASSAGQLNTEAFF
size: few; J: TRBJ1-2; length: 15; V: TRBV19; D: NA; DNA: TGTGCCAGTAGTATAGGAGGTTCGGGTAACTATGGCTACACCTTC; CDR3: CASSIGGSGNYGYTF
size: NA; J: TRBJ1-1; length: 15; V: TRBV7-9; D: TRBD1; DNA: TGTGCCAGCAGCCCCCCCTCGGGACAGGGTACCGCGGCTTTCTTT; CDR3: CASSPPSGQGTAAFF
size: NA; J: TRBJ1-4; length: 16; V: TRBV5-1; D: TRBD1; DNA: TGCGCCAGCAGCTTCGGACAGGGGCTTACTAATGAAAAACTGTTTTTT; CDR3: CASSFGQGLTNEKLFF
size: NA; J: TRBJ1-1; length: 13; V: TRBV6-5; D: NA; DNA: TGTGCCAGCAGTTACTCCTGGAACACTGAAGCTTTCTTT; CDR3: CASSYSWNTEAFF
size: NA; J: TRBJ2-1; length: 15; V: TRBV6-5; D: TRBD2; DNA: TGTGCCAGCAATGCCGCGGGAGAATCTTACAATGAGCAGTTCTTC; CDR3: CASNAAGESYNEQFF
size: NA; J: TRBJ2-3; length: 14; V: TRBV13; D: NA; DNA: TGTGCCAGCAGCAAGAGGCAGGGGACAGATACGCAGTATTTT; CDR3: CASSKRQGTDTQYF
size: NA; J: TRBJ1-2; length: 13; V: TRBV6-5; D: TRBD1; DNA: TGTGCCAGCAGTTACCGGGACAGCTATGGCTACACCTTC; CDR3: CASSYRDSYGYTF